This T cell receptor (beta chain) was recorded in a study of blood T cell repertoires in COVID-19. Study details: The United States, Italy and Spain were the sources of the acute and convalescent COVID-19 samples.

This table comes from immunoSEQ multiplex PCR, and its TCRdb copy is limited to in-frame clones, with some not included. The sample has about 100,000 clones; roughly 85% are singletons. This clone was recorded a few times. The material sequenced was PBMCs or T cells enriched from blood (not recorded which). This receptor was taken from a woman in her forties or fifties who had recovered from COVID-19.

CDR3 protein: CASSHPSGSGTGELFF. The CDR3 nucleotides are TGTGCCAGCAGCCACCCAAGCGGGAGTGGTACCGGGGAGCTGTTTTTT. The J gene is TRBJ2-2, the V gene TRBV9, with 8 bases that match TRBD2. Trimming took 4 bases from V and 5 from J; bases not matched to a gene: 10. The germline gives CDR1 SGDLS, CDR2 YYNGEE. The length of the CDR3 is 16 residues.